The 29 T cell receptor beta chains below all came from one sample that was sequenced in a study of cytomegalovirus exposure and HLA in healthy donors. It was with 60 Vbeta and 13 Jbeta primers that the PCR ran. This table comes from immunoSEQ multiplex PCR, and its TCRdb copy is limited to in-frame clones, with some not included. In the table there are under 300,000 clones, roughly 85% of which are singletons. The source material was PBMCs. The receptors derive from a man between 40 and 49 years old in good health and CMV-seropositive.

The chain joins TRBV30 to TRBJ2-5; tentatively, D is TRBD1 (6 bases). This CDR3 spans 15 amino acids. Between the trimmed V and J ends, which lost 2 bases and 1 base, there was a span of 14 bases. Germline V gives CDR1 GTSNPN, CDR2 SVGIG (reference sequence). The CDR3 nucleotides are TGTGCCTGGAGTTTGGGTCAGGGGATCCAAGAGACCCAGTACTTC. Protein sequence: CAWSLGQGIQETQYF.

The chain employs TRBV2 and TRBJ2-2; TRBD1 matches 7 bases. In germline, CDR1 is SNHLY, CDR2 FYNNEI. The CDR3 has 16 amino acids. V shed 4 bases, J shed 1 base, and the junction held 6 bases outside the gene matches. The CDR3 protein is CASSGTGGLNTGELFF. CDR3 nucleotide sequence: TGTGCCAGCAGTGGGACAGGCGGCTTGAACACCGGGGAGCTGTTTTTT.

This clone was detected only a few times. CDR3 sequence reads: CASSSGGAGTYEQYF. DNA for the CDR3: TGTGCCAGCAGTTCAGGCGGAGCCGGGACCTACGAGCAGTACTTC. This sequence joins TRBV6-5 and TRBJ2-7; tentatively, D is TRBD2 (5 bases). This CDR3 region has 15 residues. V was cut by 4 bases and J by 2 bases, with 15 bases left in between. The germline V gene encodes CDR1 MNHEY and CDR2 SVGAGI.

The chain employs TRBV14 and TRBJ1-1; no clear D. V gave up 5 bases and J gave up 4 bases, with 11 bases separating them. CDR3 length: 13 amino acids. Germline V gene lookup returns CDR1 SGHDN and CDR2 FVKESK. CDR3 region: CASSGRLATEAFF. The CDR3 nucleotides read TGTGCCAGCAGCGGTCGACTGGCCACTGAAGCTTTCTTT.

The chain is built from TRBV9 and TRBJ1-3; a weak D match, TRBD1 (5 bases). There are 15 residues in the CDR3. Germline CDR1 reads SGDLS; CDR2 reads YYNGEE. Deletions cut 0 bases from V and 2 bases from J, with 9 bases between. CDR3 sequence: CASSVGGRTGNTIYF. The CDR3 DNA is TGTGCCAGCAGCGTAGGGGGGAGGACTGGAAACACCATATATTTT.

The rearrangement uses TRBV18 and TRBJ1-5, with TRBD1 matching 10 bases. The trim removed 2 bases at V and 6 bases at J, leaving 4 bases unmatched. The CDR3 contains 15 residues. CDR1 is KGHSH and CDR2 is LQKENI in the germline V gene. The CDR3: CASSPGTGVRQPQHF. The CDR3 DNA reads TGTGCCAGCTCACCAGGGACAGGGGTTCGTCAGCCCCAGCATTTT.

CDR3 bases: TGTGCCAGCAGCTTAGATGTTAGCGCCCACAATGAGCAGTTCTTC. This translates into CASSLDVSAHNEQFF. The genes are TRBV7-2 and TRBJ2-1, with D possibly matching TRBD2 (5 bases). Germline CDR1 and CDR2: SGHTA and FQGNSA. The CDR3 is 15 residues long. Between the trimmed V and J ends, which lost 1 base and 5 bases, there was a span of 12 bases. The full variable domain, its missing parts supplied by reference TRBV7-2 and TRBJ2-1, is GAGVSQSPSNKVTEKGKDVELRCDPISGHTALYWYRQSLGQGLEFLIYFQGNSAPDKSGLPSDRFSAERTGGSVSTLTIQRTQQEDSAVYLCASSLDVSAHNEQFFGPGTRLTVL.

The chain uses TRBV5-1 and TRBJ2-1, with 13 bases aligning to TRBD2. The trim removed 5 bases at V and 0 bases at J, leaving 5 bases unmatched. The CDR3 consists of 17 residues. The germline V gene encodes CDR1 SGHRS and CDR2 YFSETQ. CDR3 sequence: CASRWTSGSPSYNEQFF. CDR3 bases: TGCGCCAGCAGATGGACTAGCGGGAGCCCCTCCTACAATGAGCAGTTCTTC. Using reference TRBV5-1 and TRBJ2-1 for the parts outside the CDR3, the full variable domain is KAGVTQTPRYLIKTRGQQVTLSCSPISGHRSVSWYQQTPGQGLQFLFEYFSETQRNKGNFPGRFSGRQFSNSRSEMNVSTLELGDSALYLCASRWTSGSPSYNEQFFGPGTRLTVL.

The rearrangement uses TRBV10-3 and TRBJ1-1; TRBD1 is a possible D gene (6 bases). Trimming took off 3 bases at V and 0 bases at J, with 8 bases between the two ends. The CDR3 has 14 residues. CDR1 is ENHRY, CDR2 SYGVKD, per germline. The CDR3 nucleotides are TGTGCCATCAGTGATGACAGGATGAACACTGAAGCTTTCTTT. Protein sequence: CAISDDRMNTEAFF.

This clone was seen a few times. The V call is TRBV19, the J call TRBJ2-3, with D unclear. Germline V gives CDR1 LNHDA, CDR2 SQIVND (reference sequence). The CDR3 covers 17 residues. The V end lost 7 bases, the J end lost 2 bases, and 22 bases lay between the germline ends. The CDR3 DNA reads TGTGCCAGTACCCAGAACGCGGCCGCTTTAATCACAGATACGCAGTATTTT. Translation: CASTQNAAALITDTQYF. The full variable domain, with the rest looked up from reference TRBV19 and TRBJ2-3, is DGGITQSPKYLFRKEGQNVTLSCEQNLNHDAMYWYRQDPGQGLRLIYYSQIVNDFQKGDIAEGYSVSREKKESFPLTVTSAQKNPTAFYLCASTQNAAALITDTQYFGPGTRLTVL.

The chain is built from TRBV2 and TRBJ2-1; 12 bases agree with TRBD2. J gave up 7 bases and V 0 bases, and 4 bases lay outside the gene matches. Germline V gene sequence: CDR1 SNHLY, CDR2 FYNNEI. The CDR3 contains 16 residues. CDR3 amino acids: CASSEAASGRGNEQFF. The DNA for the CDR3 is TGTGCCAGCAGTGAAGCGGCTAGCGGGAGGGGTAATGAGCAGTTCTTC.

This clone was seen only a few times. This chain uses TRBV6-5 with TRBJ2-1; 9 nucleotides match TRBD2. J was trimmed by 12 bases and V by 6 bases; bases with no gene match: 9. The CDR3 contains 13 residues. Germline CDR1 is MNHEY and CDR2 is SVGAGI. CDR3 nucleotide sequence: TGTGCCAGCAGCCTCCTTAGCGGGAGCGTGCAGTTCTTC. Its protein is CASSLLSGSVQFF.

This chain connects TRBV19 to TRBJ2-1; D unclear. The CDR3 extends over 11 amino acids. V lost 1 base and J lost 8, with 3 bases in between. CDR1 and CDR2 from the germline V gene are LNHDA and SQIVND (reference sequence). The chain's CDR3 is CASSIGDEQFF. Written as DNA, the CDR3 is TGTGCCAGTAGTATAGGCGATGAGCAGTTCTTC.

J is TRBJ2-2 and V is TRBV6-5; D may be TRBD2 (6 bases). Trimming shortened V by 2 bases and J by 4 bases, and 11 bases separated the two germline ends. The V gene's germline CDR1 is MNHEY and CDR2 SVGAGI. The CDR3 loop spans 15 amino acids. The CDR3 DNA sequence: TGTGCCAGCAGTTACCTTCCAGCGGGCACCGGGGAGCTGTTTTTT. Its protein is CASSYLPAGTGELFF.

V usage is TRBV27 and J usage is TRBJ1-4, with no clear D. V was shortened by 0 bases and J by 10 bases, with 15 bases between the two germline ends. Germline lookup yields CDR1 MNHEY and CDR2 SMNVEV (reference sequence). The CDR3 has 15 residues. The CDR3 nucleotides are TGTGCCAGCAGTTTATCAGCCGCGGGGTTCGGAAAACTGTTTTTT. Protein sequence: CASSLSAAGFGKLFF.

The rearrangement uses TRBV2 and TRBJ2-2; 9 bases fit TRBD2. J lost 4 bases, V lost 4 bases, and 4 bases had no gene match. The CDR3 is made up of 15 amino acids. CDR1 and CDR2 (germline): SNHLY, FYNNEI. The CDR3, as DNA: TGTGCCAGCAGTGCTAAACTAGCGGGCACCGGGGAGCTGTTTTTT. Protein product: CASSAKLAGTGELFF. Together with reference TRBV2 and TRBJ2-2, the CDR3 gives the full variable domain: EPEVTQTPSHQVTQMGQEVILRCVPISNHLYFYWYRQILGQKVEFLVSFYNNEISEKSEIFDDQFSVERPDGSNFTLKIRSTKLEDSAMYFCASSAKLAGTGELFFGEGSRLTVL.

This clone showed up just a few times. The gene calls are TRBV15 and TRBJ1-6; D uncertain. Trimming pared 1 base from V and 12 bases from J, leaving 19 bases between. Germline V lookup: CDR1 LNHNV, CDR2 YYDKDF (reference sequence). The CDR3 is 16 residues long. CDR3 DNA: TGTGCCACCAGCAGAGGATCCCTCTCACCGCTACGACCCCTCCACTTT. The encoded protein is CATSRGSLSPLRPLHF.

The chain combines TRBV13 with TRBJ2-5, with 10 nucleotides matching TRBD2. This CDR3 spans 16 amino acids. Losses at the gene ends were 5 bases for V and 0 bases for J; bases not matched to a gene: 6. Germline CDR1 reads PRHDT; CDR2 reads FYEKMQ (reference sequence). CDR3 protein: CASSPRTSGYQETQYF. The CDR3 DNA reads as TGTGCCAGCAGCCCTCGGACTAGCGGTTACCAAGAGACCCAGTACTTC.

This clone was observed once. The rearrangement links TRBV11-3 to TRBJ2-5; the D is unclear. The ends were cut back, 3 bases at V and 1 base at J, with 12 bases in the middle. The CDR3 sequence is 15 residues long. Germline V gene data show CDR1 as SGHNT and CDR2 as YENEEA. CDR3 sequence (DNA): TGTGCCAGCAGCTTGGGCTACGTGCCCCAAGAGACCCAGTACTTC. Its translation: CASSLGYVPQETQYF.

The chain is built from TRBV9 and TRBJ2-7; 7 positions match TRBD2. The V gene end was trimmed by 4 bases and the J gene end by 4 bases; junction bases not matched to a gene: 8. This CDR3 is 14 amino acids long. In germline, CDR1 is SGDLS, CDR2 YYNGEE. The CDR3 is CASSPSGTTYEQYF. As DNA, the CDR3 is TGTGCCAGCAGCCCCTCCGGGACTACGTACGAGCAGTACTTC.

The J gene is TRBJ2-3, the V gene TRBV6-4, with D perhaps matching TRBD2 (5 bases). The CDR3 sequence is 17 residues long. Trimming shortened V by 0 bases and J by 0 bases, and 13 bases separated the two germline ends. Germline loops: CDR1 MRHNA, CDR2 SNTAGT. The chain's CDR3 is CASSDSIMGGSTDTQYF. DNA of the CDR3: TGTGCCAGCAGTGACTCGATAATGGGCGGGAGCACAGATACGCAGTATTTT.

Written as DNA, the CDR3 is TGTGCCGGTAGCAGGGGGCTTTCCTACGAGCAGTACTTC. Translated, it gives CAGSRGLSYEQYF. The rearrangement uses TRBV30 and TRBJ2-5; 8 bases map to TRBD1. The J call may be faulty, since TRBJ2-7 better matches the DNA end. Per germline, CDR1 GTSNPN and CDR2 SVGIG (reference sequence). The CDR3 totals 13 residues.

This clone showed up just once. The gene calls are TRBV7-3 and TRBJ2-1; 11 bases are a match to TRBD2. Trimming at V came to 5 bases and at J to 6 bases, leaving 9 bases not matched to a gene. Germline V gene sequence: CDR1 SGHTA, CDR2 FQGTGA. The CDR3 length is 16 residues. The DNA of the CDR3 is TGTGCCAGCAGCCGAGTAGGGACTAGCGGCCTCAATGAGCAGTTCTTC. It yields the protein CASSRVGTSGLNEQFF.

The chain couples TRBV15 to TRBJ1-6; 8 nucleotides match TRBD1. Germline-derived CDR1 and CDR2 are LNHNV and YYDKDF (reference sequence). CDR3 length equals 15 residues. Trimming removed 5 bases from V and 7 bases from J; junction bases left unmatched: 7. CDR3 amino acids: CATSRRTGRNSPLHF. Here the CDR3 DNA reads TGTGCCACCAGCCGAAGGACAGGGCGGAATTCACCCCTCCACTTT.

V gene TRBV10-3 combines with J gene TRBJ2-1; 7 bases align to TRBD2. Germline lookup yields CDR1 ENHRY and CDR2 SYGVKD. The junction had 8 bases not matched to a gene; V was cut back by 6 bases and J by 0 bases. The CDR3 runs to 16 residues. The CDR3 protein is CAIRQPSGGSYNEQFF. In DNA form, the CDR3 reads TGTGCCATCAGACAACCTAGCGGAGGCTCCTACAATGAGCAGTTCTTC.

The rearrangement joins TRBV29-1 to TRBJ2-5, with TRBD1 identical over 7 bases. TRBJ2-7 matches the DNA end more closely, so the J call is doubtful. Germline V gives CDR1 SQVTM, CDR2 ANQGSEA. The CDR3 is 14 amino acids. CDR3 coding DNA: TGCAGCGTTATCACGACAGGGACCGCCTACGAGCAGTACTTC. It encodes CSVITTGTAYEQYF.

V is TRBV30 and J is TRBJ2-6; 9 bases agree with TRBD1. The CDR3 has 16 residues. V dropped 3 bases and J dropped 0; count of bases not matched to a gene: 3. Germline CDR1 and CDR2: GTSNPN and SVGIG (reference sequence). The DNA of the CDR3 is TGTGCCTGGAGGGGACAGGGCGGCTCTGGGGCCAACGTCCTGACTTTC. Protein: CAWRGQGGSGANVLTF. The full variable domain, completed using reference TRBV30 and TRBJ2-6, is SQTIHQWPATLVQPVGSPLSLECTVEGTSNPNLYWYRQAAGRGLQLLFYSVGIGQISSEVPQNLSASRPQDRQFILSSKKLLLSDSGFYLCAWRGQGGSGANVLTFGAGSRLTVL.

This clone was seen only once. The chain combines TRBV7-3 with TRBJ2-3, with a possible D match to TRBD2 (5 bases). Per the germline V gene, CDR1 is SGHTA and CDR2 is FQGTGA. The V end lost 5 bases, the J end lost 4 bases, and 10 bases lay between the germline ends. There are 13 residues in the CDR3. CDR3: CASSMGEPDTQYF. The CDR3 DNA reads as TGTGCCAGCAGCATGGGAGAGCCAGATACGCAGTATTTT. The full variable domain, in which reference TRBV7-3 and TRBJ2-3 provide the parts outside the CDR3, is GAGVSQTPSNKVTEKGKYVELRCDPISGHTALYWYRQSLGQGPEFLIYFQGTGAADDSGLPNDRFFAVRPEGSVSTLKIQRTERGDSAVYLCASSMGEPDTQYFGPGTRLTVL.

The gene calls are TRBV19 and TRBJ2-1; weak D call: TRBD2 (6 bases). Germline V lookup: CDR1 LNHDA, CDR2 SQIVND (reference sequence). V gave up 5 bases and J gave up 4 bases, with 15 bases separating them. CDR3 length equals 15 residues. CDR3 in amino acids: CASSLGGMGYNEQFF. The CDR3 DNA reads TGTGCCAGTAGTCTGGGAGGAATGGGGTACAATGAGCAGTTCTTC.